Sequencing of this T cell receptor beta chain was carried out in a study of blood T cell repertoires in COVID-19. About the research overall: Samples of COVID-19 (acute and convalescent) were obtained from the United States, Italy and Spain. PBMCs, B-cell-depleted T cells, or T cells were the source of the cDNA or gDNA that made up the material.

In the authors' methods: Reference gene primer amplification yielded estimated nucleated cell counts. This table comes from immunoSEQ multiplex PCR, and its TCRdb copy is limited to in-frame clones, with some not included. V and J calls and clone size are given by that table; D and trimming were obtained from the DNA. The repertoire holds about 86,000 clones, with over 70% as singletons. The source is a woman aged 80 or older with active or convalescent COVID-19. Sequencing used peripheral blood.

The CDR3 nucleotides read TGTGCCAGCAGCCAAGATGGTAACTTTAACTATGGCTACACCTTC. It codes for CASSQDGNFNYGYTF. V is TRBV4-2 and J is TRBJ1-2; D not certain. CDR3 length equals 15 residues. The V end lost 0 bases, the J end lost 1 base, and 9 bases lay between the germline ends. Germline CDR1 LGHNA, CDR2 YNFKEQ.